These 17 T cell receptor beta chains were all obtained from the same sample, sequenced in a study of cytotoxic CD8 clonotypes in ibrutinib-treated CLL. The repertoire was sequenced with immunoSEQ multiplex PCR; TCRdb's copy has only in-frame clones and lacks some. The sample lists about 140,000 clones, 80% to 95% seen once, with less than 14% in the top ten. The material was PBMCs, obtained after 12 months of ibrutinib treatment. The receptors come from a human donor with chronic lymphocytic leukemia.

DNA of the CDR3: TGTGCCAGCAAGCCCACAAGGGGGCAGGGGACCCAGTACTTC. This translates into CASKPTRGQGTQYF. The chain combines TRBV6-6 with TRBJ2-5; TRBD1 matches at 7 bases. J gave up 7 bases and V 7 bases, and 12 bases lay outside the gene matches. Germline V gene lookup returns CDR1 MNHNY and CDR2 SVGAGI (reference sequence). This CDR3 region has 14 residues.

The CDR3 coding sequence is TGTGCCAGCAGCTTATCAGGGGCGGAAGCGAAAAACATTCAGTACTTC. Translating it yields CASSLSGAEAKNIQYF. The chain carries TRBV11-1 and TRBJ2-4, with D possibly TRBD1 on 6 matching bases. CDR1 is SGHAT, CDR2 FQDESV, per germline (reference sequence). This CDR3 contains 16 residues. V dropped 2 bases and J dropped 4 bases, with 15 bases sitting between them.

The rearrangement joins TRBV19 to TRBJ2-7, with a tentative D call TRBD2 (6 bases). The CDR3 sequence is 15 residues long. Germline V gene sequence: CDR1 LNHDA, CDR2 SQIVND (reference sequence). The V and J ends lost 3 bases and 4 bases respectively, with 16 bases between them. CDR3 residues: CASSIVRGLVYEQYF. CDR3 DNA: TGTGCCAGTAGTATTGTTAGGGGACTTGTATACGAGCAGTACTTC.

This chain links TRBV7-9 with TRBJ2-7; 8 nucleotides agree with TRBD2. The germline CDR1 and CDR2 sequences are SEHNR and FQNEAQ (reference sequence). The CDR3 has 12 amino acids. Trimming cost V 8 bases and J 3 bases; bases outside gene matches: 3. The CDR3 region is CASLAGSYEQYF. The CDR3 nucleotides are TGTGCCAGCCTAGCGGGTAGCTACGAGCAGTACTTC.

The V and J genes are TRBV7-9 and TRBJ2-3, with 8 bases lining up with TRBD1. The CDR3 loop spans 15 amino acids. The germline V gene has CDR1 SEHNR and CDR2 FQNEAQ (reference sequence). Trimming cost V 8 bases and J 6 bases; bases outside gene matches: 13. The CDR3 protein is CASQGTGSAFDTQYF. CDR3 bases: TGTGCCAGCCAAGGGACAGGATCCGCATTTGATACGCAGTATTTT. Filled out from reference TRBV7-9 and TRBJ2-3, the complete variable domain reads DTGVSQNPRHKITKRGQNVTFRCDPISEHNRLYWYRQTLGQGPEFLTYFQNEAQLEKSRLLSDRFSAERPKGSFSTLEIQRTEQGDSAMYLCASQGTGSAFDTQYFGPGTRLTVL.

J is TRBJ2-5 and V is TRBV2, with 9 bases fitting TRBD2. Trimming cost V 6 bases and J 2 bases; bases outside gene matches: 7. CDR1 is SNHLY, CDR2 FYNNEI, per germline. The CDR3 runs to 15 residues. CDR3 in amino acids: CASSPRLAAQETQYF. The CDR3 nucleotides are TGTGCCAGCAGCCCCAGACTAGCGGCACAAGAGACCCAGTACTTC.

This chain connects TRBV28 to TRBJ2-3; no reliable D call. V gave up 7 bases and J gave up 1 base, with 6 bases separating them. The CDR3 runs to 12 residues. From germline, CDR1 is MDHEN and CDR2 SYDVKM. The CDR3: CASNTGTDTQYF. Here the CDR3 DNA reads TGTGCCAGCAATACAGGCACAGATACGCAGTATTTT. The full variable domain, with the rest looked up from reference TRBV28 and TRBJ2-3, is DVKVTQSSRYLVKRTGEKVFLECVQDMDHENMFWYRQDPGLGLRLIYFSYDVKMKEKGDIPEGYSVSREKKERFSLILESASTNQTSMYLCASNTGTDTQYFGPGTRLTVL.

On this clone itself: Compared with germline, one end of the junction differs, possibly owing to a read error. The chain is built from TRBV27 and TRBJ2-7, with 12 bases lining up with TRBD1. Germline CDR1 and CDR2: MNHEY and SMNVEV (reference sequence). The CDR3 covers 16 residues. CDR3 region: CASSSLGTGGRYGQYF. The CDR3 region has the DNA TGTGCCAGCAGTTCGCTGGGGACAGGGGGCCGGTACGGGCAGTACTTC.

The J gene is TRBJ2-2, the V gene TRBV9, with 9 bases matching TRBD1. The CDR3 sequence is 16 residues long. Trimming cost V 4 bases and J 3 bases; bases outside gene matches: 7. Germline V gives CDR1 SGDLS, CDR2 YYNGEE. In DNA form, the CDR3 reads TGTGCCAGCAGCACGGGGACAGGGCGAGACACCGGGGAGCTGTTTTTT. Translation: CASSTGTGRDTGELFF.

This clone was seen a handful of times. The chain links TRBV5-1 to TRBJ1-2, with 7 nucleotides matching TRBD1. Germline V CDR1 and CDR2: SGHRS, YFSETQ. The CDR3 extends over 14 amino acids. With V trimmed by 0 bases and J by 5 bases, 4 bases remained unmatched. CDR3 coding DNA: TGCGCCAGCAGCTTGGAAGGGACAGTGTATGGCTACACCTTC. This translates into CASSLEGTVYGYTF.

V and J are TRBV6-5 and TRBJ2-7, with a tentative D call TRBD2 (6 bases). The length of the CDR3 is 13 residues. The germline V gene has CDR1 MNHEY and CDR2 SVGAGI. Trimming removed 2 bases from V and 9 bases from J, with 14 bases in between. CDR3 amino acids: CASSYRDGAGQYF. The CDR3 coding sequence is TGTGCCAGCAGTTACCGGGACGGAGCGGGGCAGTACTTC.

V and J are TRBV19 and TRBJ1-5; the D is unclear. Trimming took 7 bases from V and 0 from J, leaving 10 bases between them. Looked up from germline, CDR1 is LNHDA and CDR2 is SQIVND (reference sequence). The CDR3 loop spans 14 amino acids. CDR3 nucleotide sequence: TGTGCCAGTATAGACCCAAGTAGCAATCAGCCCCAGCATTTT. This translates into CASIDPSSNQPQHF.

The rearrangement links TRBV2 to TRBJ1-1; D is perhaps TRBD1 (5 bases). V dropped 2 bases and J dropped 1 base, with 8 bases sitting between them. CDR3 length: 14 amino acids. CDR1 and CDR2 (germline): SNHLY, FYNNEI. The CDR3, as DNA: TGTGCCAGCAGTGAATGGGGGGAGAACACTGAAGCTTTCTTT. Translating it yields CASSEWGENTEAFF.

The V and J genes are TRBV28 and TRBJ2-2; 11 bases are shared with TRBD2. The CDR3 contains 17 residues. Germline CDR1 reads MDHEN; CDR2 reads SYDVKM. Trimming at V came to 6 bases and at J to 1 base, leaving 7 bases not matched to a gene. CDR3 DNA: TGTGCCAGCAGCCCTCCGGGACTAGCGGTGAACACCGGGGAGCTGTTTTTT. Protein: CASSPPGLAVNTGELFF.

Written as DNA, the CDR3 is TGTGCCAGCAGTTTATCGAAGGCAGGGTGGTCCTACGAGCAGTACTTC. Residues: CASSLSKAGWSYEQYF. This chain joins TRBV27 and TRBJ2-7, with D tentatively TRBD1 (5 bases). The germline V and J ends were trimmed by 0 bases and 1 base, with 13 bases remaining between them. This CDR3 region has 16 residues. Per the germline V gene, CDR1 is MNHEY and CDR2 is SMNVEV (reference sequence).

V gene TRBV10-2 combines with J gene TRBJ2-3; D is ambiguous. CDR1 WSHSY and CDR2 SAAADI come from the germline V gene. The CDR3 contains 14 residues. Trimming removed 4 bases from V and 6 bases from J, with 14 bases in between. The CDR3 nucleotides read TGCGCCAGCAGTGGAGTAAGGGTTTTGGATACGCAGTATTTT. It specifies CASSGVRVLDTQYF.

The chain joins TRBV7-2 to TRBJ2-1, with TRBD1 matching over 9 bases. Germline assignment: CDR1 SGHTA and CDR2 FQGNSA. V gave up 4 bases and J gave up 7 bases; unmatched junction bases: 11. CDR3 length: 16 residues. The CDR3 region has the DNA TGTGCCAGCAGCTCCCAGTCACAGGGGGCTGCAAATGAGCAGTTCTTC. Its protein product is CASSSQSQGAANEQFF.